One sample yielded the 26 T cell receptor beta chains listed below, sequenced in a study of blood T cell repertoires in COVID-19. Sequencing used immunoSEQ multiplex PCR; TCRdb keeps in-frame clones, though not all of them. In the table there are about 15,000 clones, more than 80% of which are singletons. The specimen sequenced was peripheral blood. Receptors originate from a human donor in a cohort sampled during active COVID-19.

V is TRBV7-9 and J is TRBJ2-2; D gene ambiguous. The germline CDR1 and CDR2 sequences are SEHNR and FQNEAQ (reference sequence). The length of the CDR3 is 16 residues. Deletions cut 5 bases from V and 7 bases from J, with 20 bases between. CDR3 DNA sequence: TGTGCCAGCAGCCAGATGTCCCGATCAGATGACGGGGAGCTGTTTTTT. Translating it yields CASSQMSRSDDGELFF.

The V gene is TRBV6-5, the J gene TRBJ2-4; D perhaps matches TRBD1 (6 bases). V was clipped by 5 bases and J by 6 bases, with 17 bases between them. This CDR3 region has 15 residues. In germline, CDR1 is MNHEY, CDR2 SVGAGI. The CDR3 region is CASSPYREERNIQYF. In DNA form, the CDR3 reads TGTGCCAGCAGTCCCTACAGGGAAGAGAGAAACATTCAGTACTTC.

The chain is built from TRBV30 and TRBJ1-1, with D possibly matching TRBD1 (5 bases). In germline, CDR1 is GTSNPN, CDR2 SVGIG (reference sequence). The length of the CDR3 is 13 residues. Trimming stripped 4 bases from V and 11 bases from J, with 20 bases between. The CDR3: CAWTPWGGNRAFF. The CDR3 coding sequence is TGTGCCTGGACACCCTGGGGGGGAAATCGCGCTTTCTTT.

V and J are TRBV1 and TRBJ1-2. TRBV1 is a known pseudogene. The CDR3 extends over 10 amino acids. CDR3: CTSSPRWYTF. The CDR3 DNA sequence: TGCACCAGCAGCCCGAGATGGTACACCTTC.

The gene calls are TRBV7-9 and TRBJ1-4; maybe TRBD1 (5 bases). Germline lookup yields CDR1 SEHNR and CDR2 FQNEAQ (reference sequence). The CDR3 totals 15 residues. Trimming removed 5 bases at V and 5 bases at J, with 15 bases between. The CDR3 DNA reads as TGTGCCAGCAGCGGGGGGTTGAGGGGAAATGAAAAACTGTTTTTT. It yields the protein CASSGGLRGNEKLFF.

Of note for this clone: A junction end diverges from the germline sequence, so it may reflect a read error. Here the CDR3 DNA reads TGTGCTAGCAGCCAGGGGGTATCAACTAATGAAAAACTGTTTTTT. Protein sequence: CASSQGVSTNEKLFF. The chain is built from TRBV7-7 and TRBJ1-4; 7 nucleotides line up with TRBD1. Germline-derived CDR1 and CDR2 are SSHAT and FNYEAQ (reference sequence). The CDR3 has 15 residues.

V and J are TRBV2 and TRBJ2-3; 9 bases map to TRBD1. The junction had 8 bases not matched to a gene; V was cut back by 10 bases and J by 3 bases. This CDR3 spans 14 amino acids. The germline V gene encodes CDR1 SNHLY and CDR2 FYNNEI. As DNA, the CDR3 is TGTGCCACCCTCTCGGGACAGGGAACAGATACGCAGTATTTT. Translation: CATLSGQGTDTQYF.

The chain uses TRBV19 and TRBJ2-4; D possibly corresponds to TRBD2 (6 bases). CDR1 and CDR2 (germline): LNHDA, SQIVND (reference sequence). The length of the CDR3 is 15 residues. V was pared by 5 bases and J by 4 bases, with 15 bases between. The CDR3 DNA reads TGTGCCAGTAGTCCGACTAGAGCTGGGAAAAACATTCAGTACTTC. It specifies CASSPTRAGKNIQYF.

This clone was seen only once. This chain uses TRBV9 with TRBJ1-1; tentatively, D is TRBD1 (6 bases). Trimming stripped 6 bases from V and 1 base from J, with 10 bases between. The CDR3 is 13 amino acids. Per germline, CDR1 SGDLS and CDR2 YYNGEE. CDR3 bases: TGTGCCAGCACCCGGACAGAGAACACTGAAGCTTTCTTT. The encoded protein is CASTRTENTEAFF.

The V and J genes are TRBV15 and TRBJ2-3; D call uncertain. The CDR3 length is 14 residues. The germline V and J ends were trimmed by 0 bases and 2 bases, with 6 bases remaining between them. The germline V gene encodes CDR1 LNHNV and CDR2 YYDKDF (reference sequence). The CDR3 here is CATSRERYTDTQYF. CDR3 nucleotides: TGTGCCACCAGCAGAGAGAGATACACAGATACGCAGTATTTT.

The V call is TRBV30, the J call TRBJ2-5; D unclear. The CDR3 extends over 12 amino acids. From germline, CDR1 is GTSNPN and CDR2 SVGIG (reference sequence). Trimming left V 2 bases short and J 5 bases short, with 9 bases between. The CDR3 reads CAWSPRLETQYF. In nucleotides, the CDR3 is TGTGCCTGGAGTCCTCGTTTGGAGACCCAGTACTTC.

This rearrangement joins TRBV4-1 to TRBJ1-6; D gene ambiguous. V lost 4 bases and J lost 4, with 8 bases in between. Looked up from germline, CDR1 is MGHRA and CDR2 is YSYEKL. This CDR3 is 14 amino acids long. CDR3 coding DNA: TGCGCCAGCAGCCCGTCCCCTTATAATTCACCCCTCCACTTT. Encoded protein: CASSPSPYNSPLHF.

V usage is TRBV27 and J usage is TRBJ2-3, with 7 bases lining up with TRBD2. This CDR3 is built from 13 residues. Per germline, CDR1 MNHEY and CDR2 SMNVEV (reference sequence). Germline trimming cut 3 bases from V and 4 bases from J; bases unmatched to any gene: 1. The chain's CDR3 is CASSLTSPDTQYF. DNA of the CDR3: TGTGCCAGCAGTTTGACTAGCCCAGATACGCAGTATTTT.

This clone has just one count. The J gene is TRBJ2-3, the V gene TRBV6-1; 10 bases are a match to TRBD1. V trimming: 1 base; J trimming: 14 bases; junction bases outside the gene matches: 6. CDR3 length: 13 amino acids. Per the germline V gene, CDR1 is MNHNS and CDR2 is SASEGT. The CDR3 protein is CASSEGDRGRMYF. For the CDR3, the DNA is TGTGCCAGCAGTGAAGGGGACAGGGGACGTATGTATTTT.

The chain links TRBV19 to TRBJ1-2, with 9 positions matching TRBD1. CDR1 is LNHDA and CDR2 is SQIVND in the germline V gene (reference sequence). The CDR3 has 16 amino acids. V was clipped by 3 bases and J by 4 bases; unmatched bases: 9. The CDR3 nucleotides read TGTGCCAGTAGTATTAACAGGGGGCTTAACCTCTATGGCTACACCTTC. This translates into CASSINRGLNLYGYTF.

This clone showed up just once. The CDR3 region is CASSSQGFTTEPQHF. The CDR3 DNA reads as TGCGCCAGCAGCTCACAGGGTTTCACGACGGAGCCCCAGCATTTT. The chain carries TRBV5-1 and TRBJ1-5; perhaps TRBD1 as D (6 bases). Germline CDR1 SGHRS, CDR2 YFSETQ. Deletions cut 3 bases from V and 8 bases from J, with 18 bases between. The CDR3 has 15 amino acids.

The rearrangement links TRBV19 to TRBJ1-5, with 7 bases matching TRBD1. Trimming at V came to 6 bases and at J to 2 bases, leaving 10 bases not matched to a gene. This CDR3 is 16 amino acids long. CDR1 is LNHDA and CDR2 is SQIVND in the germline V gene (reference sequence). CDR3 sequence reads: CASSPYVGQGNQPQHF. The DNA of the CDR3 is TGTGCCAGTAGCCCGTACGTCGGACAGGGCAATCAGCCCCAGCATTTT. Supplemented by reference TRBV19 and TRBJ1-5, the full variable domain reads DGGITQSPKYLFRKEGQNVTLSCEQNLNHDAMYWYRQDPGQGLRLIYYSQIVNDFQKGDIAEGYSVSREKKESFPLTVTSAQKNPTAFYLCASSPYVGQGNQPQHFGDGTRLSIL.

This clone was seen only once. This chain joins TRBV5-6 and TRBJ1-6; 9 nucleotides match TRBD1. V gave up 4 bases and J gave up 7 bases; unmatched junction bases: 9. The germline V gene has CDR1 SGHDT and CDR2 YYEEEE. The CDR3 has 16 amino acids. In nucleotides, the CDR3 is TGTGCCAGCAGCCTAGCCGGGACAGGGTGGAATTCACCCCTCCACTTT. Its protein product is CASSLAGTGWNSPLHF.

This clone was seen just once. The gene calls are TRBV19 and TRBJ1-2, with 7 bases lining up with TRBD1. V shed 5 bases, J shed 4 bases, and the junction held 7 bases outside the gene matches. The CDR3 consists of 14 residues. Germline assignment: CDR1 LNHDA and CDR2 SQIVND (reference sequence). The CDR3 sequence is CASSQGTASYGYTF. The CDR3 region has the DNA TGTGCCAGTAGTCAGGGGACAGCCTCCTATGGCTACACCTTC.

The gene calls are TRBV20-1 and TRBJ1-2, with 10 positions matching TRBD1. V lost 3 bases and J lost 5; bases outside the gene matches: 12. The CDR3 length is 16 residues. Per germline, CDR1 DFQATT and CDR2 SNEGSKA (reference sequence). The chain's CDR3 is CSASGPSTGGVYGYTF. CDR3 DNA sequence: TGCAGTGCTAGTGGACCCTCGACAGGGGGCGTTTATGGCTACACCTTC.

V and J are TRBV27 and TRBJ1-2; unclear D gene. The V and J ends lost 8 bases and 0 bases respectively, with 10 bases between them. The CDR3 extends over 13 amino acids. The V gene's germline CDR1 is MNHEY and CDR2 SMNVEV (reference sequence). In DNA, the CDR3 is TGTGCCAGCGCTACAGCTTCTAACTATGGCTACACCTTC. Translated, it gives CASATASNYGYTF.

V gene TRBV7-8 combines with J gene TRBJ2-5; TRBD1 might be the D (6 bases). Trimming stripped 5 bases from V and 1 base from J, with 14 bases between. The length of the CDR3 is 15 residues. Looked up from germline, CDR1 is SGHVS and CDR2 is FQNEAQ. CDR3 loop: CASSLPRGSQETQYF. CDR3 in DNA: TGTGCCAGCAGCCTTCCCAGGGGATCCCAAGAGACCCAGTACTTC. Combining the CDR3 with reference TRBV7-8 and TRBJ2-5 gives the whole variable domain GAGVSQSPRYKVAKRGQDVALRCDPISGHVSLFWYQQALGQGPEFLTYFQNEAQLDKSGLPSDRFFAERPEGSVSTLKIQRTQQEDSAVYLCASSLPRGSQETQYFGPGTRLLVL.

This clone came up once. V usage is TRBV19 and J usage is TRBJ2-2; D call uncertain. The V end was cut by 5 bases, the J end by 4 bases, with 5 bases between. The V gene's germline CDR1 is LNHDA and CDR2 SQIVND (reference sequence). The CDR3 totals 12 residues. This CDR3 reads CASSFSTGELFF. The CDR3 DNA reads as TGTGCCAGTAGTTTTAGCACCGGGGAGCTGTTTTTT.

The chain is built from TRBV3-1 (or the pseudogene TRBV3-2) and TRBJ1-1; D remains ambiguous. There are 13 residues in the CDR3. Germline CDR1 is LGHDT and CDR2 is YNNKEL (reference sequence). Trimming took 2 bases from V and 8 from J, leaving 12 bases between them. CDR3 bases: TGTGCCAGCAGCCAAAGTATCAGGCGAGAAGCTTTCTTT. Amino acid sequence: CASSQSIRREAFF.

In this sample, this clone turned up once. V usage is TRBV4-1 and J usage is TRBJ1-2; D is possibly TRBD1 (6 bases). The CDR3 covers 17 residues. Germline V gene data show CDR1 as MGHRA and CDR2 as YSYEKL. With 2 bases removed from V and 4 bases from J, the gap between germline ends came to 20 bases. The CDR3 DNA reads TGCGCCAGCAGCCAAACAGGCAACAGGGACGAACTCTATGGCTACACCTTC. Protein sequence: CASSQTGNRDELYGYTF.

V gene TRBV7-8 combines with J gene TRBJ1-2; TRBD1 might be the D (5 bases). Trimming stripped 3 bases from V and 6 bases from J, with 14 bases between. This CDR3 is built from 14 residues. The germline V gene has CDR1 SGHVS and CDR2 FQNEAQ. The CDR3 loop reads CASSFPGGFDGYTF. The CDR3, as DNA: TGTGCCAGCAGCTTCCCCGGGGGTTTCGATGGCTACACCTTC.